This T cell receptor beta chain comes out of a study of T cell responses to AZD1222 COVID-19 vaccine. On the study more broadly: Researchers grouped second doses given at about 4 or about 12 weeks into one pool.

Notes on this clone: Its antigen is still unknown.

TCRdb's table, derived via immunoSEQ multiplex PCR, lists solely in-frame clones and lacks some. The sample yields about 140,000 clones, approximately 90% seen once. Germline CDR1 SGHTA, CDR2 FQGTGA. The CDR3 sequence is 15 residues long. Unmatched junction bases numbered 5, after V lost 5 bases and J lost 4 bases. Points from the study as a whole: None of the repertoires were sampled until the peak T cell response had passed.

This chain links TRBV7-3 with TRBJ2-3; the match to TRBD2 covers 11 bases. The TCR was taken from an adult in good health. The sample was peripheral blood, taken on day 0 of AZD1222 vaccination. The CDR3 reads CASSRTSGGADTQYF. The CDR3 DNA follows: TGTGCCAGCAGCCGTACTAGCGGGGGCGCAGATACGCAGTATTTT. Together with reference TRBV7-3 and TRBJ2-3, the CDR3 gives the full variable domain: GAGVSQTPSNKVTEKGKYVELRCDPISGHTALYWYRQSLGQGPEFLIYFQGTGAADDSGLPNDRFFAVRPEGSVSTLKIQRTERGDSAVYLCASSRTSGGADTQYFGPGTRLTVL.